The next 18 T cell receptor beta chains were all read from a single sample in a study of blood T cell repertoires in COVID-19. This table comes from immunoSEQ multiplex PCR, and its TCRdb copy is limited to in-frame clones, with some not included. The table includes 200,000 or so clones, approximately 91% detected once. Sequenced: peripheral blood. Every receptor here comes from a man in his 70s with active or convalescent COVID-19.

This chain joins TRBV15 and TRBJ2-7; TRBD1 matches 9 bases. The V segment lost 0 bases and the J segment 0 bases; nucleotides outside the gene matches: 6. Germline CDR1 reads LNHNV; CDR2 reads YYDKDF (reference sequence). CDR3 length: 17 amino acids. The CDR3 region is CATSRDLGTGTSYEQYF. The CDR3 coding sequence is TGTGCCACCAGCAGAGATCTAGGGACAGGGACCTCCTACGAGCAGTACTTC. The full variable domain, with the rest looked up from reference TRBV15 and TRBJ2-7, is DAMVIQNPRYQVTQFGKPVTLSCSQTLNHNVMYWYQQKSSQAPKLLFHYYDKDFNNEADTPDNFQSRRPNTSFCFLDIRSPGLGDTAMYLCATSRDLGTGTSYEQYFGPGTRLTVT.

This chain links TRBV6-5 with TRBJ1-2; TRBD1 aligns across 8 bases. The germline gives CDR1 MNHEY, CDR2 SVGAGI. J lost 6 bases, V lost 6 bases, and 6 bases had no gene match. The CDR3 spans 13 residues. The CDR3 protein is CASREDRVNGYTF. The CDR3 DNA reads TGTGCCAGCAGAGAGGACAGGGTCAATGGCTACACCTTC.

V and J are TRBV7-2 and TRBJ2-1, with 11 bases lining up with TRBD2. The germline gives CDR1 SGHTA, CDR2 FQGNSA. V was pared by 0 bases and J by 9 bases, with 10 bases of the junction left unmatched. CDR3 length equals 17 residues. The CDR3 nucleotides read TGTGCCAGCAGCTTAGCGGGTTCCCTAGCGGGGGGCGGTGAGCAGTTCTTC. It is translated as CASSLAGSLAGGGEQFF.

The chain joins TRBV6-5 to TRBJ2-7; a weak D match, TRBD1 (6 bases). This CDR3 comprises 15 residues. V shed 6 bases and J shed 3 bases, with 18 bases lying between them. The germline V gene encodes CDR1 MNHEY and CDR2 SVGAGI. The CDR3 DNA is TGTGCCAGCAGGGGCCTCGGAGGACAGTTCTACGAGCAGTACTTC. It translates to CASRGLGGQFYEQYF.

The J gene is TRBJ2-7, the V gene TRBV11-2; 9 positions agree with TRBD2. The trim removed 5 bases at V and 4 bases at J, leaving 12 bases unmatched. CDR1 is SGHAT, CDR2 FQNNGV, per germline. This CDR3 has 16 residues. The CDR3 sequence: CASSLMAGGPSYEQYF. CDR3 DNA: TGTGCCAGCAGCCTCATGGCGGGAGGGCCTTCATACGAGCAGTACTTC.

The chain combines TRBV7-8 with TRBJ2-3; 7 bases fit TRBD1. The V gene's germline CDR1 is SGHVS and CDR2 FQNEAQ. The CDR3 spans 16 residues. Trimming removed 3 bases from V and 4 bases from J; junction bases left unmatched: 10. The CDR3 is CASSLMGRGHADTQYF. CDR3 DNA: TGTGCCAGCAGCTTGATGGGAAGGGGGCACGCAGATACGCAGTATTTT.

The chain recombines TRBV7-8 with TRBJ2-2; tentatively, D is TRBD1 (6 bases). This CDR3 is 18 amino acids long. V was clipped by 4 bases and J by 5 bases, with 23 bases between them. Germline values: CDR1 SGHVS, CDR2 FQNEAQ. The CDR3 region is CASSSSLGARLGTGELFF. In nucleotides, the CDR3 is TGTGCCAGCAGCTCTAGCTTGGGGGCGCGCCTTGGAACCGGGGAGCTGTTTTTT.

V is TRBV19 and J is TRBJ1-1, with TRBD1 as a possible D gene (6 bases). The V and J ends lost 10 bases and 5 bases respectively, with 23 bases between them. The germline gives CDR1 LNHDA, CDR2 SQIVND (reference sequence). CDR3 size: 15 residues. As DNA, the CDR3 is TGTGCCACTAGCCCTTACGGACAGAGGAGAACTGAAGCTTTCTTT. Encoded protein: CATSPYGQRRTEAFF.

This clone was observed a handful of times. The rearrangement links TRBV13 to TRBJ1-3; D not resolved. Trimming left V 5 bases short and J 2 bases short, with 4 bases between. Germline loops: CDR1 PRHDT, CDR2 FYEKMQ (reference sequence). The CDR3 has 12 residues. As DNA, the CDR3 is TGTGCCAGCAGCCTTACTGGAAACACCATATATTTT. It encodes CASSLTGNTIYF.

The chain recombines TRBV12-3 or TRBV12-4 with TRBJ2-7, with D tentatively TRBD2 (6 bases). There are 13 residues in the CDR3. Deletions cut 6 bases from V and 2 bases from J, with 11 bases between. CDR3 sequence: CASSYGGPYEQYF. The CDR3 DNA follows: TGTGCCAGCAGCTACGGGGGTCCCTACGAGCAGTACTTC.

V is TRBV6-5 and J is TRBJ1-1, with 10 bases identical to TRBD1. With V trimmed by 6 bases and J by 11 bases, 6 bases remained unmatched. The CDR3 sequence is 12 residues long. Germline assignment: CDR1 MNHEY and CDR2 SVGAGI. The CDR3 coding sequence is TGTGCCAGCAGGACAGGGGGCTATTTGGCTTTCTTT. Protein sequence: CASRTGGYLAFF.

A few counts support this clone. This chain's CDR3 is CASSLVLDRVYF. The CDR3 region has the DNA TGTGCCAGCAGTCTGGTTCTGGACAGGGTGTACTTC. The rearrangement links TRBV6-6 to TRBJ2-7, with TRBD1 matching 8 bases. Germline V CDR1 and CDR2: MNHNY, SVGAGI (reference sequence). The CDR3 runs 12 residues. Germline trimming cut 5 bases from V and 12 bases from J; bases unmatched to any gene: 9.

The V and J genes are TRBV27 and TRBJ1-1, with D perhaps matching TRBD1 (6 bases). The CDR3 has 13 residues. Trimming left V 1 base short and J 3 bases short, with 6 bases between. Germline loops: CDR1 MNHEY, CDR2 SMNVEV (reference sequence). In DNA form, the CDR3 reads TGTGCCAGCAGTTTATACAGGGACACTGAAGCTTTCTTT. Translating gives CASSLYRDTEAFF.

The chain has TRBV25-1 and TRBJ2-4; TRBD1 might be the D (6 bases). Between the trimmed V and J ends, which lost 6 bases and 6 bases, there was a span of 9 bases. CDR3 size: 12 residues. Germline V gene data show CDR1 as MGHDK and CDR2 as SYGVNS. CDR3 nucleotides: TGTGCCAGCAGACAGGGTTTAAACATTCAGTACTTC. This codes for CASRQGLNIQYF. Full variable domain (rest looked up from reference TRBV25-1 and TRBJ2-4): EADIYQTPRYLVIGTGKKITLECSQTMGHDKMYWYQQDPGMELHLIHYSYGVNSTEKGDLSSESTVSRIRTEHFPLTLESARPSHTSQYLCASRQGLNIQYFGAGTRLSVL.

The chain joins TRBV2 to TRBJ2-7; TRBD2 agrees at 7 bases. Germline V gene lookup returns CDR1 SNHLY and CDR2 FYNNEI. Losses at the gene ends were 6 bases for V and 4 bases for J; bases not matched to a gene: 6. The CDR3 totals 13 residues. CDR3 in DNA: TGTGCCAGCAGATTAAGCGGGGTTTACGAGCAGTACTTC. This gives the protein CASRLSGVYEQYF. The full variable domain, rest sourced from reference TRBV2 and TRBJ2-7, is EPEVTQTPSHQVTQMGQEVILRCVPISNHLYFYWYRQILGQKVEFLVSFYNNEISEKSEIFDDQFSVERPDGSNFTLKIRSTKLEDSAMYFCASRLSGVYEQYFGPGTRLTVT.

The chain is built from TRBV7-8 and TRBJ2-5; 16 bases match TRBD2. The CDR3 contains 18 residues. Trimming took 3 bases from V and 0 from J; bases not matched to a gene: 4. Germline assignment: CDR1 SGHVS and CDR2 FQNEAQ. Here the CDR3 DNA reads TGTGCCAGCAGCTTTCCAGGGACTAGCGGGGGGGACCAAGAGACCCAGTACTTC. It specifies CASSFPGTSGGDQETQYF.

The chain recombines TRBV19 with TRBJ2-2, with TRBD2 matching 8 bases. The length of the CDR3 is 15 residues. Germline V gives CDR1 LNHDA, CDR2 SQIVND (reference sequence). Losses at the gene ends were 4 bases for V and 5 bases for J; bases not matched to a gene: 6. CDR3 region: CASSTSGSSTGELFF. DNA for the CDR3: TGTGCCAGTAGTACCAGCGGGAGCTCTACCGGGGAGCTGTTTTTT. Variable domain in full (rest from reference TRBV19 and TRBJ2-2): DGGITQSPKYLFRKEGQNVTLSCEQNLNHDAMYWYRQDPGQGLRLIYYSQIVNDFQKGDIAEGYSVSREKKESFPLTVTSAQKNPTAFYLCASSTSGSSTGELFFGEGSRLTVL.

This clone was counted a few times. V and J are TRBV5-1 and TRBJ2-5; D is perhaps TRBD1 (5 bases). The CDR3 length is 15 residues. Germline CDR1 reads SGHRS; CDR2 reads YFSETQ. V lost 2 bases, J lost 1 base, and 12 bases lay in between. Here the CDR3 DNA reads TGCGCCAGCAGCTTTCAGGGCGTCGCCCAAGAGACCCAGTACTTC. It codes for CASSFQGVAQETQYF.